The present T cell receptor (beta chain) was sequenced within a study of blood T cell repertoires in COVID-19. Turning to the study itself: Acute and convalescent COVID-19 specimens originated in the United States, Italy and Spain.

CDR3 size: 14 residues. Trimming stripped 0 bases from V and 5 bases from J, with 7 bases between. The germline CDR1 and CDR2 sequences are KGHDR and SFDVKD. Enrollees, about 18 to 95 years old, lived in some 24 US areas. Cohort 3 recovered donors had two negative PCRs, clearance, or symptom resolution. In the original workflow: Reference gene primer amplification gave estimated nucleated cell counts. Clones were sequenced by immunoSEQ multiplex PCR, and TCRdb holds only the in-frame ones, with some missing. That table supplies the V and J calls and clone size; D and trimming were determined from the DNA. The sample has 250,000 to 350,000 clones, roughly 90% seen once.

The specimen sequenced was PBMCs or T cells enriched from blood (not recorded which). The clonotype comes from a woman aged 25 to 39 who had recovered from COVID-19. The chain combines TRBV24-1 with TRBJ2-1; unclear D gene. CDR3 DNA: TGTGCCACCAGTGATTTGCGAGGAAACAATGAGCAGTTCTTC. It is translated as CATSDLRGNNEQFF.